This T cell receptor (beta chain) was observed in a study of metastatic and nonmetastatic thyroid tumors. TCRdb reprocessed the PCR reads via MiXCR. The table records roughly 48,000 clones, roughly a sixth of them present only once. The entire patient cohort was treatment-naive prior to thyroid surgery. This clone has at least ten counts. The receptor's source is a female donor with papillary thyroid cancer or a benign thyroid nodule (not recorded which). Some clones in this sample may be carry-over from other donors' samples. The sample taken for sequencing was blood.

The CDR3 region is CASSEVGTGENEQFF. The DNA of the CDR3 is TGTGCCAGCAGTGAAGTCGGGACAGGCGAAAATGAGCAGTTCTTC. The J gene is TRBJ2-1, the V gene TRBV6-1, with 8 bases aligning to TRBD1. There are 15 residues in the CDR3. Losses at the gene ends were 1 base for V and 7 bases for J; bases not matched to a gene: 6. Germline V gene sequence: CDR1 MNHNS, CDR2 SASEGT.